This T cell receptor beta chain stems from a study of blood T cell repertoires in COVID-19. There are 14 residues in the CDR3. After removal of 6 bases from V and 4 bases from J, the junction contained 7 bases not matched to a gene. Germline assignment: CDR1 MNHEY and CDR2 SMNVEV (reference sequence). Produced via immunoSEQ multiplex PCR; TCRdb's table is partial and in-frame only. The profile covers 40,000 to 55,000 clones, with over 70% appearing a single time and 15% to 20% taken by the ten largest. The source of this sequence is a man between 70 and 80 years old with acute or convalescent COVID-19. The sequenced material came from peripheral blood. The rearrangement links TRBV27 to TRBJ2-5; 8 bases align to TRBD1. Written as DNA, the CDR3 is TGTGCCAGCAGAAAAACAGGGGGGAGAGAGACCCAGTACTTC. This codes for CASRKTGGRETQYF.